This TCR beta chain is drawn from a study of CD8+ T cells in alopecia areata. Findings and caveats of the study: With tofacitinib ongoing, many expanded lesional clones persisted in both scalp and blood.

RNA extraction was followed by reverse transcription into cDNA, which acted as the sequencing template. Some clones are missing from TCRdb's copy, which holds only in-frame ones; the method was immunoSEQ multiplex PCR. The repertoire has about 270,000 clones, 50% to 75% of them found once; the top ten carry around 0.92%. Worth noting for this clone: The antigen remains unidentified.

Trimming stripped 8 bases from V and 5 bases from J, with 9 bases between. Per germline, CDR1 MGHDK and CDR2 SYGVNS. CDR3 size: 11 residues. Treatment denoted: oral pan-JAK inhibitor, 5-10 mg twice daily. Source: CD4+ T cells sorted from blood, taken at approximately week 52, from a patient treated with tofacitinib. This clonotype originated in a human donor with alopecia areata. The chain carries TRBV25-1 and TRBJ1-1; D perhaps matches TRBD1 (6 bases). CDR3 region: CASHRETEAFF. The CDR3 DNA is TGTGCCAGCCACAGGGAAACTGAAGCTTTCTTT.